The rows below give T cell receptor beta chains drawn from one sample of a study of T cells in localized non-small cell lung cancer. TCRdb's table, derived via immunoSEQ multiplex PCR, lists solely in-frame clones and lacks some. The sample consists of around 91,000 clones, over 80% of them appearing once. The sequencing here drew on peripheral blood, taken before any cancer treatment. These receptors all stem from a man aged 40 to 70 with stage I squamous cell lung carcinoma. CDR3s include the opening cysteine and the closing phenylalanine or tryptophan. The D gene is left open where the match is weak. Rows may omit the clone size; those that give it use once, few, many or a size class.

-	TRBV19	TRBJ1-3	TRBD1	TGTGCCAGTAGTTACAGGGGTTCTGGAAACACCATATATTTT	CASSYRGSGNTIYF
-	TRBV10-3	TRBJ2-5	-	TGTGCCACTAGGAGTGGGGAGACCCAGTACTTC	CATRSGETQYF
once	TRBV6-1	TRBJ2-7	TRBD1	TGTGCCAGCAGTGGGACAGGAAAAAAAGGATCCTACGAGCAGTACTTC	CASSGTGKKGSYEQYF
once	TRBV29-1	TRBJ1-1	-	TGCAGCGCCCTTGTGGGCTCGAACACTGAAGCTTTCTTT	CSALVGSNTEAFF
-	TRBV2	TRBJ2-5	-	TGTGCCAGCATTATGAGGGAGACCCAGTACTTC	CASIMRETQYF
-	TRBV15	TRBJ2-7	TRBD1	TGTGCCACCAGCAGAGACAGGACAGGAAGGTCCTACGAGCAGTACTTC	CATSRDRTGRSYEQYF
-	TRBV5-1	TRBJ1-1	-	TGCGCCAGCAAGGAGAGGATGAACACTGAAGCTTTCTTT	CASKERMNTEAFF
-	TRBV5-1	TRBJ1-1	TRBD1	TGCGCCAGCAGCTTTAGAACAACAGGGGGCGCCGGCACTGAAGCTTTCTTT	CASSFRTTGGAGTEAFF
-	TRBV19	TRBJ1-1	-	TGTGCCAGTAGTCCTGGGGGGGCTAGTACTGAAGCTTTCTTT	CASSPGGASTEAFF
-	TRBV5-1	TRBJ1-2	-	TGCGCCAGCAGCTTGGAAAGGGGATCCTATGGCTACACCTTC	CASSLERGSYGYTF
-	TRBV29-1	TRBJ1-4	TRBD1	TGCAGCGTTGAAACGCGGGACAGGGGGATGAGAAAACTGTTTTTT	CSVETRDRGMRKLFF
-	TRBV4-2	TRBJ1-2	-	TGTGCCAGCAGCCAAGATCCGGCCATCAGGGATGGCTACACCTTC	CASSQDPAIRDGYTF
-	TRBV9	TRBJ1-5	-	TGTGCCAGCACGGACTTTACTAGCAATCAGCCCCAGCATTTT	CASTDFTSNQPQHF
-	TRBV14	TRBJ1-2	-	TGTGCCAGCAGTCCAGGACTCATCTTGAACACCGGAGGCTATGGCTACACCTTC	CASSPGLILNTGGYGYTF
-	TRBV10-3	TRBJ1-2	-	TGTGCCATCGACGAGGGTCGGTCCCACTATGGCTACACCTTC	CAIDEGRSHYGYTF
-	TRBV18	TRBJ1-1	-	TGTGCCAGCTCACCGTCGTGGGCAGGTGACACTGAAGCTTTCTTT	CASSPSWAGDTEAFF
-	TRBV7-9	TRBJ1-6	TRBD1	TGTGCCAGCCACGACAGGGATAATTCACCCCTCCACTTT	CASHDRDNSPLHF
once	TRBV30	TRBJ1-3	-	TGTGCCTGGAGTGTAAAGAGGAAAAACACCATATATTTT	CAWSVKRKNTIYF
-	TRBV11-2	TRBJ2-1	TRBD2	TGTGCCAGCAGCGTAAGCGGGGGTCCCAATGAGCAGTTCTTC	CASSVSGGPNEQFF
-	TRBV18	TRBJ1-4	TRBD1	TGTGCCAGCTCAGAGAACAGGGGAGGCGAAAAACTGTTTTTT	CASSENRGGEKLFF
-	TRBV7-2	TRBJ2-3	TRBD2	TGTGCCAGCAGCTTAGGGTTAAGCGGGGGGGCCCGAGATACGCAGTATTTT	CASSLGLSGGARDTQYF
-	TRBV30	TRBJ1-2	-	TGTGCCTCTTGGACAAACTGGTCTGGCTACACCTTC	CASWTNWSGYTF
-	TRBV5-4	TRBJ1-1	-	TGTGCCAGCAGCTTAGCCGGGGGGTGGTATGGAGCTTTCTTT	CASSLAGGWYGAFF
-	TRBV19	TRBJ2-5	-	TGTGCCAGTAGTATTAACAGGTTTGAGACCCAGTACTTC	CASSINRFETQYF
once	TRBV5-1	TRBJ2-5	-	TGCGCCAGCAGCCCACGGACCTACCAAGAGACCCAGTACTTC	CASSPRTYQETQYF
few	TRBV5-1	TRBJ1-1	TRBD1	TGCGCCAGCAGCTTGGCCGTTCGGACAGGGGGCCGGTCTTCTGAAGCTTTCTTT	CASSLAVRTGGRSSEAFF
once	TRBV6-5	TRBJ1-6	-	TGTGCCAGCACCTTTGACAGGAGAAATTCACCCCTCCACTTT	CASTFDRRNSPLHF
-	TRBV6-1	TRBJ2-2	-	TGTGCCAGTTATACAGGTTTTTTGAACACCGGGGAGCTGTTTTTT	CASYTGFLNTGELFF
-	TRBV19	TRBJ1-5	TRBD1	TGTGCCAGTAGTTTTCGACCGGGACAGATCTTCTTTAGCAATCAGCCCCAGCATTTT	CASSFRPGQIFFSNQPQHF
-	TRBV5-1	TRBJ2-7	TRBD1	TGCGCCAGCAGCTTGGTCGTCGACAGGGGGTCCTACGAGCAGTACTTC	CASSLVVDRGSYEQYF
few	TRBV29-1	TRBJ1-1	-	TGCAGCGTGAGGTCGAAGACTGAAGCTTTCTTT	CSVRSKTEAFF
-	TRBV5-1	TRBJ2-2	-	TGCGCCAGCAGCTTGGTAGCCCTAAACACCGGGGAGCTGTTTTTT	CASSLVALNTGELFF
-	TRBV15	TRBJ1-2	-	TGTGCCACCAGCAGAGATCAGGCCTCTGCCTCATCCTATGGCTACACCTTC	CATSRDQASASSYGYTF
-	TRBV7-9	TRBJ1-2	-	TGTGCCAGCAGCTTAGGCCAGGGAAGGTTGGATGGCTACACCTTC	CASSLGQGRLDGYTF
-	TRBV5-4	TRBJ1-2	TRBD1	TGTGCCAGCAGCGGCCGTAGGACAGGGGGCCCTAACTATGGCTACACCTTC	CASSGRRTGGPNYGYTF
-	TRBV4-2	TRBJ2-3	TRBD2	TGTGCCAGCAGCCAAGGCGGGAAGGGAGGGATTCTCACAGATACGCAGTATTTT	CASSQGGKGGILTDTQYF
few	TRBV18	TRBJ1-1	TRBD1	TGTGCCAGCTCACCTTATCGGACAGGGATAGCTGACACTGAAGCTTTCTTT	CASSPYRTGIADTEAFF
-	TRBV6-5	TRBJ2-3	TRBD1	TGTGCCAGCAGTCCTACAGGGGTCGATACGCAGTATTTT	CASSPTGVDTQYF
-	TRBV7-2	TRBJ1-5	-	TGTGCCAGCAGCTCCAAAGGGGTGGGTCTAGGACAGCCCCAGCATTTT	CASSSKGVGLGQPQHF
-	TRBV7-9	TRBJ2-7	-	TGTGCCAGCAGCATTACTAGGTACGAGCAGTACTTC	CASSITRYEQYF
-	TRBV7-9	TRBJ2-7	-	TGTGCCAGCAGCCCCACTCCGAACTACTACGAGCAGTACTTC	CASSPTPNYYEQYF
-	TRBV27	TRBJ1-2	TRBD1	TGTGCCAGCAGTCGTGACAGGGAGGGTGGCTACACCTTC	CASSRDREGGYTF